Below are 8 T cell receptor beta chains sequenced from a single sample in a study of T cells in narcolepsy. Here immunoSEQ multiplex PCR was the method, and the copy in TCRdb shows in-frame clones only, minus some. The sample records over 30,000 clones, over 75% being singletons. Sequencing used CD45RA- memory CD4+ T cells from PBMCs. The receptor source for this set is a human donor with narcolepsy.

J is TRBJ2-5 and V is TRBV30; D is unresolved. The V gene's germline CDR1 is GTSNPN and CDR2 SVGIG (reference sequence). V was trimmed by 0 bases and J by 4 bases, leaving 6 bases between them. The CDR3 contains 12 residues. The CDR3 nucleotides are TGTGCCTGGAGTGTAACGCGAGAGACCCAGTACTTC. Residues: CAWSVTRETQYF.

The chain employs TRBV2 and TRBJ2-2, with 12 bases lining up with TRBD2. The germline gives CDR1 SNHLY, CDR2 FYNNEI. Trimming removed 5 bases from V and 4 bases from J; junction bases left unmatched: 11. CDR3 length: 18 amino acids. As DNA, the CDR3 is TGTGCCAGCAGTAGCTCCTCTAGCGGGGGGGCTCTCACCGGGGAGCTGTTTTTT. Amino acids: CASSSSSSGGALTGELFF.

V and J are TRBV19 and TRBJ2-2; the match to TRBD1 covers 7 bases. V lost 5 bases, J lost 4 bases, and 10 bases stayed unmatched. The CDR3 length is 16 residues. Germline-derived CDR1 and CDR2 are LNHDA and SQIVND (reference sequence). The CDR3 region is CASSSPGQVGTGELFF. The CDR3 nucleotides are TGTGCCAGTAGTTCCCCAGGACAGGTGGGCACCGGGGAGCTGTTTTTT.

DNA of the CDR3: TGTGCCAGCAGCTCCCCGACCTATAATTCACCCCTCCACTTT. It is translated as CASSSPTYNSPLHF. The chain uses TRBV7-9 and TRBJ1-6; D is unresolved. Trimming stripped 4 bases from V and 2 bases from J, with 6 bases between. This CDR3 is 14 amino acids long. Germline values: CDR1 SEHNR, CDR2 FQNEAQ (reference sequence).

This clone was picked up a small number of times. J is TRBJ1-4 and V is TRBV14, with D perhaps matching TRBD1 (5 bases). The germline V gene has CDR1 SGHDN and CDR2 FVKESK. V lost 6 bases, J lost 8 bases, and 10 bases lay in between. CDR3 length: 12 residues. The CDR3 here is CASRRWGEKLFF. CDR3 DNA: TGTGCCAGCAGACGGTGGGGGGAAAAACTGTTTTTT.

V usage is TRBV7-2 and J usage is TRBJ2-3, with D uncertain. This CDR3 comprises 16 residues. Trimming removed 5 bases at V and 0 bases at J, with 15 bases between. Germline V CDR1 and CDR2: SGHTA, FQGNSA. CDR3 sequence reads: CASSTPNYLSTDTQYF. The CDR3 DNA follows: TGTGCCAGCAGCACCCCGAACTACCTTAGCACAGATACGCAGTATTTT.

The J gene is TRBJ1-5, the V gene TRBV6-1; 7 nucleotides align to TRBD1. The CDR3 contains 13 residues. Germline-derived CDR1 and CDR2 are MNHNS and SASEGT. V was clipped by 6 bases and J by 7 bases; unmatched bases: 6. CDR3 bases: TGTGCCAGCAGCGACAGGGTAGGGCAGCCCCAGCATTTT. It codes for CASSDRVGQPQHF.

The chain has TRBV6-6 and TRBJ1-3; D is uncertain. Trimming took 0 bases from V and 3 from J, leaving 12 bases between them. The CDR3 is made up of 16 amino acids. From germline, CDR1 is MNHNY and CDR2 SVGAGI (reference sequence). The chain's CDR3 is CASSYSTVPLGNTIYF. In DNA form, the CDR3 reads TGTGCCAGCAGTTACTCGACGGTCCCCCTTGGAAACACCATATATTTT.